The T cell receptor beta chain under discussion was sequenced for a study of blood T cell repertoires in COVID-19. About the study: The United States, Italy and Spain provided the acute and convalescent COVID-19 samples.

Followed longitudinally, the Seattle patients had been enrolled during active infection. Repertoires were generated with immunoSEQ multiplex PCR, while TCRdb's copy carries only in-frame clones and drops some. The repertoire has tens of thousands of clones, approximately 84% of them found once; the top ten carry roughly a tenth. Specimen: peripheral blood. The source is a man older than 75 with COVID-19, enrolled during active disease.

This CDR3 is CASSLDRGPYTEAFF. DNA of the CDR3: TGCGCCAGCAGCTTGGACAGGGGGCCTTACACTGAAGCTTTCTTT. J is TRBJ1-1 and V is TRBV5-1, with 9 bases fitting TRBD1. This CDR3 is built from 15 residues. Trimming removed 0 bases from V and 3 bases from J; junction bases left unmatched: 3. Germline CDR1 reads SGHRS; CDR2 reads YFSETQ.